This T cell receptor beta chain emerged from a study of radiotherapy plus CTLA-4 blockade in lung cancer. With regard to this clone: Antigen: not known.

The CDR3 has 14 residues. Trimming took off 1 base at V and 2 bases at J, with 6 bases between the two ends. The germline V gene encodes CDR1 MNHEY and CDR2 SMNVEV (reference sequence). Using immunoSEQ multiplex PCR, the repertoire was profiled, and TCRdb retains in-frame clones only, with some absent. The data hold 35,000 to 45,000 clones, with about 70% observed a single time. Overall study findings and caveats: Clones derived from tumor TCRs expanded in blood after radiotherapy plus ipilimumab.

This TCR derives from a human donor with non-small cell lung cancer who had a partial response to radiotherapy plus ipilimumab. The sequenced sample was peripheral blood, obtained from a patient treated with radiotherapy plus ipilimumab. The V gene is TRBV27, the J gene TRBJ1-5; D possibly corresponds to TRBD1 (5 bases). This chain's CDR3 is CASSLLQGNQPQHF. The CDR3 region has the DNA TGTGCCAGCAGTTTATTACAGGGCAATCAGCCCCAGCATTTT.